This T cell receptor (beta chain) was found in a study of blood T cell repertoires in COVID-19. Study-wide background: The United States, Italy and Spain provided the acute and convalescent COVID-19 samples. In each case, the material was cDNA or gDNA derived from T cells, B-cell-depleted T cells, or PBMCs.

This clone was seen a few times. There are 14 residues in the CDR3. The ends lost 8 bases at V and 4 bases at J; junction bases unmatched: 8. Germline V gene lookup returns CDR1 MNHEY and CDR2 SMNVEV (reference sequence). As processed by the authors: Reference gene primers were amplified, and this amplification served to estimate nucleated cell counts. Using immunoSEQ multiplex PCR, the repertoire was profiled, and TCRdb retains in-frame clones only, with some absent. V and J calls plus clone size are reproduced from that table; the DNA served to infer D and trimming. The sample includes 110,000 to 150,000 clones, 85% to 90% of them seen just once.

The clonotype originates from a woman aged 40-49 years with acute or convalescent COVID-19. Material for sequencing was peripheral blood. The V call is TRBV27, the J call TRBJ2-1, with TRBD2 identical over 7 bases. The CDR3 here is CASAGDGTYNEQFF. Here the CDR3 DNA reads TGTGCCAGCGCGGGGGACGGGACTTACAATGAGCAGTTCTTC.